This entry features one TCR beta chain sequence. The source of the sample is a study of blood T cell repertoires in COVID-19. Looking at the study overall: Both acute and convalescent COVID-19 samples were obtained from the United States, Italy and Spain.

Under the authors' procedure: The assay estimated nucleated cells by amplifying reference gene primers. TCRdb's table, derived via immunoSEQ multiplex PCR, lists solely in-frame clones and lacks some. The D gene and trimming were derived from the DNA, and the V and J assignments and clone size from that table. The data show about 250,000 clones, with roughly 88% seen just once and 1.2% to 1.5% held by the top ten. There are 17 residues in the CDR3. With 5 bases clipped from V and 3 bases from J, the junction kept 7 bases outside the gene matches. CDR1 LGHNA and CDR2 YNFKEQ come from the germline V gene.

This chain connects TRBV4-2 to TRBJ1-4; 12 bases are a match to TRBD1. Sequencing input: peripheral blood. This sequence originates from an elderly man with acute or convalescent COVID-19. The CDR3 sequence: CASSWGQGAQANEKLFF. The CDR3 DNA sequence: TGTGCCAGCAGCTGGGGACAGGGGGCGCAGGCTAATGAAAAACTGTTTTTT.